A single sample gave rise to the 8 T cell receptor beta chains below, sequenced in a study of control samples from healthy donors and cancer patients. Here immunoSEQ multiplex PCR was the method, and the copy in TCRdb shows in-frame clones only, minus some. The sample shows 170,000 or so clones, around 93% of them seen only once. What was sequenced was blood. The origin of the receptors is a man between 18 and 35 years old in good health.

The chain employs TRBV2 and TRBJ1-2; D is perhaps TRBD1 (6 bases). V dropped 6 bases and J dropped 4 bases, with 15 bases sitting between them. CDR1 is SNHLY and CDR2 is FYNNEI in the germline V gene. CDR3 size: 14 residues. The CDR3 protein is CASSTTGTSYGYTF. CDR3 bases: TGTGCCAGCAGCACAACCGGGACATCCTATGGCTACACCTTC.

The chain links TRBV9 to TRBJ2-1; D is uncertain. CDR3 length: 18 residues. V dropped 2 bases and J dropped 6 bases, with 24 bases sitting between them. Germline V gives CDR1 SGDLS, CDR2 YYNGEE. The CDR3: CASSVTAYVVGYSNEQFF. CDR3 bases: TGTGCCAGCAGCGTGACGGCCTACGTGGTGGGCTATAGCAATGAGCAGTTCTTC.

This chain links TRBV6-5 with TRBJ1-2; tentatively, D is TRBD1 (5 bases). V was cut by 2 bases and J by 2 bases, with 6 bases left in between. This CDR3 region has 13 residues. Germline V gene lookup returns CDR1 MNHEY and CDR2 SVGAGI. The chain's CDR3 is CASSYGGNYGYTF. The CDR3 DNA is TGTGCCAGCAGTTACGGGGGGAACTATGGCTACACCTTC.

The chain recombines TRBV7-9 with TRBJ1-6; D is undetermined. Germline V lookup: CDR1 SEHNR, CDR2 FQNEAQ (reference sequence). V gave up 1 base and J gave up 4 bases, with 8 bases separating them. This CDR3 contains 15 residues. This CDR3 reads CASSLVGRYNSPLHF. The CDR3 nucleotides are TGTGCCAGCAGCTTAGTGGGCAGATATAATTCACCCCTCCACTTT.

V and J are TRBV25-1 and TRBJ2-7; D is ambiguous. V shed 5 bases and J shed 0 bases, with 5 bases lying between them. The germline CDR1 and CDR2 sequences are MGHDK and SYGVNS. The CDR3 is 12 residues long. DNA of the CDR3: TGTGCCAGCAGTAAGTCCTCCTACGAGCAGTACTTC. Amino acid sequence: CASSKSSYEQYF.

Details on this clone: At the DNA level, this CDR3 is encoded by other sequences in the same sample as well. CDR3 coding DNA: TGTGCCAGCAGCCTAAGTAGCTCCTACAATGAGCAGTTCTTC. Translation: CASSLSSSYNEQFF. V usage is TRBV7-2 and J usage is TRBJ2-1; D is undetermined. Germline CDR1 reads SGHTA; CDR2 reads FQGNSA. CDR3 size: 14 residues. V was clipped by 5 bases and J by 0 bases, with 8 bases between them.

The chain carries TRBV9 and TRBJ2-5; D is possibly TRBD1 (6 bases). Trimming took off 2 bases at V and 1 base at J, with 15 bases between the two ends. CDR3 length: 16 residues. Germline assignment: CDR1 SGDLS and CDR2 YYNGEE. CDR3 region: CASSVSSTGAQETQYF. The CDR3 nucleotides are TGTGCCAGCAGCGTCTCCTCGACAGGAGCCCAAGAGACCCAGTACTTC.

As to this clone: Within the sample, other DNA sequences also encode this same CDR3. The chain employs TRBV7-2 and TRBJ2-7, with 10 bases identical to TRBD1. V gave up 1 base and J gave up 3 bases; unmatched junction bases: 3. The CDR3 is made up of 15 amino acids. Germline V gene sequence: CDR1 SGHTA, CDR2 FQGNSA. The CDR3 spells CASSLVGQGLYEQYF. CDR3 sequence (DNA): TGTGCCAGCAGCTTAGTGGGACAGGGGCTCTACGAGCAGTACTTC.